The following is a T cell receptor beta chain sequence with its context. Its antigen is still unknown. This record comes from a study of cytomegalovirus exposure and HLA in healthy donors. The donors comprised healthy bone marrow donors. A multiplex PCR was run with 60 Vbeta primers and 13 Jbeta primers. The method was immunoSEQ multiplex PCR; TCRdb's version includes in-frame clones alone and lacks a portion of them. The sample lists 100,000 to 150,000 clones; around 73% were seen once. Study-level findings and limits: The study found most TCR sequences rare, yet found some public TCRs in many donors. Some V segments could not be told apart, so they were left out, TRBV6-2 and TRBV6-3 among them.

This CDR3 contains 16 residues. Germline CDR1 LGHNA, CDR2 YSLEER. Trimming took 4 bases from V and 0 from J; bases not matched to a gene: 6. The chain employs TRBV4-3 and TRBJ2-4; 7 bases are shared with TRBD2. This clonotype originated in a young man in good health and CMV-seropositive. The material sequenced was PBMCs. Written as DNA, the CDR3 is TGCGCCAGCAGCCCGAGACTAGCCGTAGCCAAAAACATTCAGTACTTC. Its protein product is CASSPRLAVAKNIQYF.